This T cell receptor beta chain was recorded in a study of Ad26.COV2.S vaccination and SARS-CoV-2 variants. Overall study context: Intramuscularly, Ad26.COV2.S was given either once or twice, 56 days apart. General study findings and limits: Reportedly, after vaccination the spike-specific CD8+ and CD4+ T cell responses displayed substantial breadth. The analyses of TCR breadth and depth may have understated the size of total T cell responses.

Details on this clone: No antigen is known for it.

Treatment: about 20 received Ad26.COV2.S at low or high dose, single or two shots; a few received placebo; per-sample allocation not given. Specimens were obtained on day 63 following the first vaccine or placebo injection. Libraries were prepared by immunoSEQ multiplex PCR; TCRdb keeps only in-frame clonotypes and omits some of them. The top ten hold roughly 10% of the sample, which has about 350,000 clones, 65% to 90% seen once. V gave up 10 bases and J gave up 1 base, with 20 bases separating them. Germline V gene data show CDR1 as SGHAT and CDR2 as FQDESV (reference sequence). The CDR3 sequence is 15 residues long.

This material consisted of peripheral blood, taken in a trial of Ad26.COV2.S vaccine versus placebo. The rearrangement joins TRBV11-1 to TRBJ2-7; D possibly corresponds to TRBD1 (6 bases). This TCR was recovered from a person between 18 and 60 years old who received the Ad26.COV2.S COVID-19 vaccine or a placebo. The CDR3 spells CATSAFTGQSYEQYF. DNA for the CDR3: TGTGCCACCTCCGCCTTTACAGGGCAGTCCTACGAGCAGTACTTC.